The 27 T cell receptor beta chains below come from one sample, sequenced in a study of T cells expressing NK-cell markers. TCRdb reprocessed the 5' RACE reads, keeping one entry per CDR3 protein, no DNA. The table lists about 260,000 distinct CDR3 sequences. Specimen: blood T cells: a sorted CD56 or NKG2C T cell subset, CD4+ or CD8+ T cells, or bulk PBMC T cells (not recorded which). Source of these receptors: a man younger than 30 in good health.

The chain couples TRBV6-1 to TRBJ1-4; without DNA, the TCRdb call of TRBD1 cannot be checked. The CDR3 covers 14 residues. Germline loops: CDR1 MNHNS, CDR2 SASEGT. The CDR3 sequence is CASSEGRVSEKLFF.

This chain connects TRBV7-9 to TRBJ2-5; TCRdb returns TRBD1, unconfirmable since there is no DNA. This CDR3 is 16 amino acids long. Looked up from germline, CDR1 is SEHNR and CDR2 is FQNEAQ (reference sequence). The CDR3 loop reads CASSAEGAYFQETQYF.

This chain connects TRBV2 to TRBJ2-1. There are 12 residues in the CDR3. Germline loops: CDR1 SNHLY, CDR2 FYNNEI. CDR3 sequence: CASSESGDEQFF.

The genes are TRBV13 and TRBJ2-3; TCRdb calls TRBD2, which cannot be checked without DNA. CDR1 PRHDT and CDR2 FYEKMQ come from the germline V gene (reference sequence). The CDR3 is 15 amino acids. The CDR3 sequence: CASSLLGRSTDTQYF.

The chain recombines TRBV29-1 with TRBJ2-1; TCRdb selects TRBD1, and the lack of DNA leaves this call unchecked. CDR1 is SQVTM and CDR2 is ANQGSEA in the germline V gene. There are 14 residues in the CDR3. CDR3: CSVDLPTGGNEQFF.

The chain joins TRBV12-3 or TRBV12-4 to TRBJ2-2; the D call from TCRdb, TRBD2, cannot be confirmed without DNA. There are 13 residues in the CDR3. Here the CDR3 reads CASGTSGVGELFF.

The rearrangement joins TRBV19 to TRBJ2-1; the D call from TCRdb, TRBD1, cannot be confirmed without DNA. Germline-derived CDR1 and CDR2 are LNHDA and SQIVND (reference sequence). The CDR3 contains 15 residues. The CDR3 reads CASSPQGFAVGEQFF.

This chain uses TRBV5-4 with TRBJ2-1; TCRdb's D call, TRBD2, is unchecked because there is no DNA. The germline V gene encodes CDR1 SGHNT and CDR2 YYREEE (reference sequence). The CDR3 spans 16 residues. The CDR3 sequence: CASSPSSGSSYNEQFF.

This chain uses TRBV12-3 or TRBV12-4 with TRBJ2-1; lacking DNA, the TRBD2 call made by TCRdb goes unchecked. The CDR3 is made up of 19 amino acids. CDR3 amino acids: CASSWASGHLLSSYNEQFF.

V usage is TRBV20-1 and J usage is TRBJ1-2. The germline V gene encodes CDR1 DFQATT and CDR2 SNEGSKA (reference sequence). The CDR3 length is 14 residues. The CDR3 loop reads CSARDAFGDYGYTF.

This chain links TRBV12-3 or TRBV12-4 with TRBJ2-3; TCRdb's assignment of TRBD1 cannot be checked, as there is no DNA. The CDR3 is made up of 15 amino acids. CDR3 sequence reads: CASSLRGSHTDTQYF.

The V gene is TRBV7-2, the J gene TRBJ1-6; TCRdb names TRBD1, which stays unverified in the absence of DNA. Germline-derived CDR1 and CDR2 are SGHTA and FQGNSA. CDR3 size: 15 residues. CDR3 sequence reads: CASSAIQGEISPLHF.

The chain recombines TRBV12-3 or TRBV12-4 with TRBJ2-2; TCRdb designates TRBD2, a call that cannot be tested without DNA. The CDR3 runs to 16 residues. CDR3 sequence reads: CASSPRLAGMAGELFF.

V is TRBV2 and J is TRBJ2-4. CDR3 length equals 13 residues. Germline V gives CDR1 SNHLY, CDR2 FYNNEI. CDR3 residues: CASSAGDRDIQYF.

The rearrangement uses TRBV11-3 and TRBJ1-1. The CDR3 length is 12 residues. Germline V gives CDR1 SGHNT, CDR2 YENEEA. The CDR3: CASSLYNTEAFF. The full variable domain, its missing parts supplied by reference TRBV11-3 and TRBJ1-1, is EAGVVQSPRYKIIEKKQPVAFWCNPISGHNTLYWYLQNLGQGPELLIRYENEEAVDDSQLPKDRFSAERLKGVDSTLKIQPAELGDSAVYLCASSLYNTEAFFGQGTRLTVV.

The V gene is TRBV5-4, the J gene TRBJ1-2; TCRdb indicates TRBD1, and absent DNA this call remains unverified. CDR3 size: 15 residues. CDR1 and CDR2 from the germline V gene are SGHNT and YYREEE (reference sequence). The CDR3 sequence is CASSPGQGIGYGYTF.

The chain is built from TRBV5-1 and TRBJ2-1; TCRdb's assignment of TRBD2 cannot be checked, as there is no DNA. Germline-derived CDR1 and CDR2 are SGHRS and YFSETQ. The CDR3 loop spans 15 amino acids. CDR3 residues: CASIDPQRAYNEQFF.

The CDR3 here is CSVDLASSGEQYF. The chain recombines TRBV29-1 with TRBJ2-7; lacking DNA, the TRBD2 call made by TCRdb goes unchecked. This CDR3 contains 13 residues. The germline CDR1 and CDR2 sequences are SQVTM and ANQGSEA.

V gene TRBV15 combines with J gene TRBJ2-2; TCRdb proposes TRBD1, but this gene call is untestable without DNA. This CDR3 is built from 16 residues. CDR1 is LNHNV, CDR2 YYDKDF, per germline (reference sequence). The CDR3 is CATYNTGGLNTGELFF. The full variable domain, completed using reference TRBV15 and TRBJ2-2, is DAMVIQNPRYQVTQFGKPVTLSCSQTLNHNVMYWYQQKSSQAPKLLFHYYDKDFNNEADTPDNFQSRRPNTSFCFLDIRSPGLGDTAMYLCATYNTGGLNTGELFFGEGSRLTVL.

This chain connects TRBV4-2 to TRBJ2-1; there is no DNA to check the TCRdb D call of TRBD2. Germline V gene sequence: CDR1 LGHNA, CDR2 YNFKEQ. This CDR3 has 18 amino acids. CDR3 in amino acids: CASSQGGTSGRSYNEQFF.

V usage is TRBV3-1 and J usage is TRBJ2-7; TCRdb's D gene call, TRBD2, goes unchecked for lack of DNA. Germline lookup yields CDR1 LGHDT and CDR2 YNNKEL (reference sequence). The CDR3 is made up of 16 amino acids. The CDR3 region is CASSQGWQTTSYEQYF.

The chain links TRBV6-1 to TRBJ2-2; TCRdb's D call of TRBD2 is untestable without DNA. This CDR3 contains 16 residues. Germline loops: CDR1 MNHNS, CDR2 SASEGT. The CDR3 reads CASSPLAGTNTGELFF.

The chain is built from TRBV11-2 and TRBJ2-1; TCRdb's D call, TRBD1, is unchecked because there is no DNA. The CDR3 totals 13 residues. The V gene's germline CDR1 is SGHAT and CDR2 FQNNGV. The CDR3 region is CASSALKVDEQFF.

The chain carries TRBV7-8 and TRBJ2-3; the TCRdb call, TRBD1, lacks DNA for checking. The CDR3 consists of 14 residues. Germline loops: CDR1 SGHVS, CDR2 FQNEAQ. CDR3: CASSQDRGTDTQYF.

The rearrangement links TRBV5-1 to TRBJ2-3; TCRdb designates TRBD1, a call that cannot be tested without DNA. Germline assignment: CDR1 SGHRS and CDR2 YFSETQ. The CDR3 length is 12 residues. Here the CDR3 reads CASSPQGDTQYF.

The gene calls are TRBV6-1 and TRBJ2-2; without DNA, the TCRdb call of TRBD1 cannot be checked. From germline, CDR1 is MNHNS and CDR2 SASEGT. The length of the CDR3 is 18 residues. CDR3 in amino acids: CASSPTPGTQANTGELFF.

The CDR3 protein is CASSERGEKLFF. The chain combines TRBV25-1 with TRBJ1-4; TCRdb designates TRBD1, a call that cannot be tested without DNA. This CDR3 contains 12 residues. Germline CDR1 reads MGHDK; CDR2 reads SYGVNS.